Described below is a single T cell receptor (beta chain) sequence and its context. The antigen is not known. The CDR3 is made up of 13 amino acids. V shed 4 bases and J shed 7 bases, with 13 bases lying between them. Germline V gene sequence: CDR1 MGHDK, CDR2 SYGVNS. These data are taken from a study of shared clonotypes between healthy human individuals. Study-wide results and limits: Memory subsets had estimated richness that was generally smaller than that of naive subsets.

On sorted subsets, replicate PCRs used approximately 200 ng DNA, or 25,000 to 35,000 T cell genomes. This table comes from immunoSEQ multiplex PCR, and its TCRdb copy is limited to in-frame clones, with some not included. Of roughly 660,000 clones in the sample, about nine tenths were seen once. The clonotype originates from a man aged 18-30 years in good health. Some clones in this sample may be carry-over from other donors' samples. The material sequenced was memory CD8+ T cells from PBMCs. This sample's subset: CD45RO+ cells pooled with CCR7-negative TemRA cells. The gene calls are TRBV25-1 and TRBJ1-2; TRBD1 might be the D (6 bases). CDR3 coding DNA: TGTGCCAGCAGTGCTCGGGACAATCCTGGCTACACCTTC. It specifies CASSARDNPGYTF.